This T cell receptor (beta chain) was obtained from a study of metastatic and nonmetastatic thyroid tumors. Before thyroid surgery, none of the patients had received any treatment. The V gene end was trimmed by 3 bases and the J gene end by 10 bases; junction bases not matched to a gene: 6. Germline V gives CDR1 MNHNS, CDR2 SASEGT. The CDR3 loop spans 15 amino acids. TCRdb re-called the PCR reads via MiXCR. Counted here are fewer than 40,000 clones, over 12% occurring once; the ten biggest clones make up about a fifth. This clone showed up just a few times. The target antigen is unknown. Findings and caveats of the study: Malignant thyroid tumors reportedly exceeded benign nodules significantly in TCR beta diversity, with the difference appearing in blood and tumor.

The V and J genes are TRBV6-1 and TRBJ1-6; 10 nucleotides line up with TRBD1. Material for sequencing was blood. The TCR was taken from a male donor with papillary thyroid cancer or a benign thyroid nodule (not recorded which). Some clones in this sample may be carry-over from other donors' samples. The CDR3, as DNA: TGTGCCAGCAGTGATGACGGGACAGGGGCATCACCCCTCCACTTT. It specifies CASSDDGTGASPLHF.